These 24 T cell receptor beta chains originate from one sample sequenced in a study of cytomegalovirus exposure and HLA in healthy donors. The PCR used 60 Vbeta and 13 Jbeta primers. Using immunoSEQ multiplex PCR, the repertoire was profiled, and TCRdb retains in-frame clones only, with some absent. The data contain 110,000 to 150,000 clones, roughly 71% of them singletons. Sequencing was performed on PBMCs. The receptors stem from a man younger than 40 in good health and CMV-seronegative.

V gene TRBV19 combines with J gene TRBJ1-1, with 11 bases identical to TRBD1. V lost 5 bases, J lost 4 bases, and 6 bases stayed unmatched. The CDR3 extends over 15 amino acids. Germline CDR1 and CDR2: LNHDA and SQIVND (reference sequence). CDR3 region: CASSPKDRGRTEAFF. The CDR3 nucleotides read TGTGCCAGTAGTCCCAAGGACAGGGGGCGCACTGAAGCTTTCTTT.

The V and J genes are TRBV7-2 and TRBJ2-7, with TRBD1 as a possible D gene (6 bases). The CDR3 length is 17 residues. Trimming removed 1 base from V and 5 bases from J, with 21 bases in between. Per the germline V gene, CDR1 is SGHTA and CDR2 is FQGNSA. The CDR3 protein is CASSLGGWDISRDEQYF. The CDR3 nucleotides read TGTGCCAGCAGCTTAGGGGGGTGGGACATTTCGCGGGACGAGCAGTACTTC.

This clone was counted once. At the DNA level, this CDR3 is encoded by other sequences in the same sample as well. V usage is TRBV30 and J usage is TRBJ1-5; D is unresolved. In germline, CDR1 is GTSNPN, CDR2 SVGIG (reference sequence). The CDR3 consists of 13 residues. V was clipped by 3 bases and J by 0 bases, with 6 bases between them. CDR3 amino acids: CAWSADSNQPQHF. CDR3 nucleotides: TGTGCCTGGAGCGCAGATAGCAATCAGCCCCAGCATTTT.

J is TRBJ2-7 and V is TRBV11-2, with 13 positions matching TRBD2. V lost 5 bases to trimming and J lost 1 base; unmatched junction nucleotides: 5. This CDR3 spans 16 amino acids. In germline, CDR1 is SGHAT, CDR2 FQNNGV. The CDR3 coding sequence is TGTGCCAGCAGCCGGCGGACTAGCGGGGGATCCTACGAGCAGTACTTC. Translation: CASSRRTSGGSYEQYF.

This clone was counted between two and nine times. The chain uses TRBV11-1 and TRBJ2-7; D remains ambiguous. CDR3 length equals 15 residues. Germline CDR1 and CDR2: SGHAT and FQDESV (reference sequence). V dropped 2 bases and J dropped 0 bases, with 11 bases sitting between them. CDR3 region: CASSLPSRSSYEQYF. As DNA, the CDR3 is TGTGCCAGCAGCTTACCCTCGAGGAGCTCCTACGAGCAGTACTTC.

A few counts support this clone. The chain couples TRBV10-3 to TRBJ2-1; 9 nucleotides align to TRBD2. CDR1 is ENHRY, CDR2 SYGVKD, per germline. CDR3 length equals 13 residues. The trim removed 0 bases at V and 15 bases at J, leaving 6 bases unmatched. DNA of the CDR3: TGTGCCATCAGTGAGTCTAGCGGGAGTCACCCGTTCTTC. It translates to CAISESSGSHPFF.

This clone was counted a single time. V gene TRBV11-2 combines with J gene TRBJ2-2, with 11 bases identical to TRBD1. The CDR3 sequence is 16 residues long. With 5 bases clipped from V and 2 bases from J, the junction kept 4 bases outside the gene matches. Germline values: CDR1 SGHAT, CDR2 FQNNGV. CDR3 nucleotides: TGTGCCAGCAGCAGAAGGACAGGGGGCAACACCGGGGAGCTGTTTTTT. It yields the protein CASSRRTGGNTGELFF.

The V and J genes are TRBV10-1 and TRBJ1-1, with D possibly TRBD1 on 6 matching bases. V dropped 6 bases and J dropped 0 bases, with 17 bases sitting between them. The CDR3 extends over 16 amino acids. Germline V gene lookup returns CDR1 WNHNN and CDR2 SYGVQD (reference sequence). CDR3 protein: CASSAGGQGMNTEAFF. In DNA form, the CDR3 reads TGCGCCAGCAGCGCGGGGGGGCAGGGCATGAACACTGAAGCTTTCTTT.

The V gene is TRBV25-1, the J gene TRBJ1-5, with 9 bases matching TRBD1. The CDR3 has 15 amino acids. CDR1 and CDR2 (germline): MGHDK, SYGVNS. The V segment lost 4 bases and the J segment 5 bases; nucleotides outside the gene matches: 6. CDR3 sequence: CASSGGTGMYQPQHF. The CDR3, as DNA: TGTGCCAGCAGTGGAGGGACAGGGATGTATCAGCCCCAGCATTTT.

This sequence joins TRBV27 and TRBJ1-4, with unresolved D. The length of the CDR3 is 15 residues. The germline V gene has CDR1 MNHEY and CDR2 SMNVEV (reference sequence). Trimming took off 0 bases at V and 2 bases at J, with 7 bases between the two ends. The CDR3 here is CASSLSLFTNEKLFF. CDR3 in DNA: TGTGCCAGCAGTTTATCTCTGTTTACTAATGAAAAACTGTTTTTT.

The V gene is TRBV5-6, the J gene TRBJ1-3, with unresolved D. V shed 2 bases and J shed 0 bases, with 12 bases lying between them. The CDR3 totals 16 residues. Germline lookup yields CDR1 SGHDT and CDR2 YYEEEE. CDR3 residues: CASSFPDWNSGNTIYF. In DNA form, the CDR3 reads TGTGCCAGCAGCTTCCCGGACTGGAACTCTGGAAACACCATATATTTT.

The chain employs TRBV5-4 and TRBJ2-1, with D perhaps matching TRBD1 (5 bases). V shed 1 base and J shed 2 bases, with 10 bases lying between them. This CDR3 has 15 residues. Germline CDR1 and CDR2: SGHNT and YYREEE (reference sequence). CDR3 bases: TGTGCCAGCAGCTTGTCCCAGGGCCCCTACAATGAGCAGTTCTTC. This translates into CASSLSQGPYNEQFF.

The V call is TRBV25-1, the J call TRBJ2-2; D might be TRBD1 (6 bases). The CDR3 is 14 amino acids. The germline V and J ends were trimmed by 4 bases and 7 bases, with 13 bases remaining between them. Germline lookup yields CDR1 MGHDK and CDR2 SYGVNS. CDR3 amino acids: CASSATLQGGELFF. The CDR3 region has the DNA TGTGCCAGCAGTGCGACCTTACAGGGCGGGGAGCTGTTTTTT.

The chain uses TRBV5-1 and TRBJ2-3; 16 nucleotides agree with TRBD2. The CDR3 has 15 residues. Germline-derived CDR1 and CDR2 are SGHRS and YFSETQ. Trimming took 4 bases from V and 9 from J; bases not matched to a gene: 5. CDR3 DNA: TGCGCCAGCAGCGGGACTAGCGGGAGGGCCACAACGCAGTATTTT. It codes for CASSGTSGRATTQYF.

This chain connects TRBV30 to TRBJ2-3; D remains ambiguous. This CDR3 has 15 residues. From germline, CDR1 is GTSNPN and CDR2 SVGIG (reference sequence). Trimming cost V 3 bases and J 0 bases, with 13 bases left between them. CDR3 nucleotides: TGTGCCTGGAGAGCTCTTTCACCTAGCACAGATACGCAGTATTTT. The encoded protein is CAWRALSPSTDTQYF.

The chain joins TRBV29-1 to TRBJ1-2; TRBD1 might be the D (6 bases). Trimming stripped 7 bases from V and 3 bases from J, with 18 bases between. Germline assignment: CDR1 SQVTM and CDR2 ANQGSEA. The CDR3 covers 14 residues. CDR3 DNA: TGCAGCGCGCGGGCCCAGGGGAGGGACTATGGCTACACCTTC. As protein: CSARAQGRDYGYTF.

This sequence joins TRBV7-2 and TRBJ2-1, with 10 positions matching TRBD1. Germline assignment: CDR1 SGHTA and CDR2 FQGNSA. Germline trimming cut 5 bases from V and 9 bases from J; bases unmatched to any gene: 4. The CDR3 length is 13 residues. CDR3 in amino acids: CASSPDRGREQFF. The CDR3 bases are TGTGCCAGCAGCCCCGACAGGGGGCGTGAGCAGTTCTTC.

The chain carries TRBV11-2 and TRBJ2-1, with a weak D call TRBD2 (6 bases). CDR1 SGHAT and CDR2 FQNNGV come from the germline V gene. Trimming shortened V by 1 base and J by 12 bases, and 7 bases separated the two germline ends. This CDR3 spans 11 amino acids. CDR3 in amino acids: CASSLGRGQFF. CDR3 bases: TGTGCCAGCAGCTTAGGGCGGGGGCAGTTCTTC.

The rearrangement links TRBV5-1 to TRBJ1-3; D not certain. There are 15 residues in the CDR3. The V and J ends lost 4 bases and 4 bases respectively, with 15 bases between them. Germline V CDR1 and CDR2: SGHRS, YFSETQ. CDR3 in amino acids: CASSAGEAGGNTIYF. The CDR3 region has the DNA TGCGCCAGCAGCGCCGGGGAGGCGGGAGGAAACACCATATATTTT.

V and J are TRBV2 and TRBJ2-5; D possibly corresponds to TRBD2 (5 bases). Trimming removed 4 bases from V and 3 bases from J, with 18 bases in between. CDR3 length: 16 amino acids. Germline CDR1 and CDR2: SNHLY and FYNNEI. The CDR3 loop is CASSGPRSRREETQYF. The CDR3 nucleotides read TGTGCCAGCAGTGGCCCCCGCTCTAGGCGGGAAGAGACCCAGTACTTC.

The chain recombines TRBV5-1 with TRBJ1-6, with D maybe TRBD1 (5 bases). Germline V lookup: CDR1 SGHRS, CDR2 YFSETQ. CDR3 length equals 13 residues. V gave up 0 bases and J gave up 9 bases, with 7 bases separating them. CDR3 bases: TGCGCCAGCAGCTTGGCAGGGTTTTCACCCCTCCACTTT. Residues: CASSLAGFSPLHF.

This clone was seen once. The V call is TRBV19, the J call TRBJ2-5; D is uncertain. Germline V lookup: CDR1 LNHDA, CDR2 SQIVND (reference sequence). Deletions cut 6 bases from V and 0 bases from J, with 11 bases between. This CDR3 region has 14 residues. CDR3 sequence reads: CASRSVLDQETQYF. The DNA for the CDR3 is TGTGCCAGTAGGTCTGTCCTAGACCAAGAGACCCAGTACTTC. The whole variable domain, filled in from reference TRBV19 and TRBJ2-5, reads DGGITQSPKYLFRKEGQNVTLSCEQNLNHDAMYWYRQDPGQGLRLIYYSQIVNDFQKGDIAEGYSVSREKKESFPLTVTSAQKNPTAFYLCASRSVLDQETQYFGPGTRLLVL.

This chain links TRBV21-1 with TRBJ2-5; TRBD2 reflects the table's D call only, with no check against the DNA. TRBV21-1 constitutes a pseudogene. CDR3 length equals 14 residues. The CDR3 nucleotides are TGTGCCATTTTCTCAGGGACTGTACAAGAGACCCAGTACTTC. This codes for CAIFSGTVQETQYF.

The chain recombines TRBV5-1 with TRBJ2-7; perhaps TRBD1 as D (6 bases). CDR3 length equals 18 residues. CDR1 SGHRS and CDR2 YFSETQ come from the germline V gene. V gave up 5 bases and J gave up 1 base, with 25 bases separating them. The CDR3 DNA is TGCGCCAGCAGTTCGTATCCTGCGCAGGGGCCCCCATCCTACGAGCAGTACTTC. It translates to CASSSYPAQGPPSYEQYF.